These 18 T cell receptor beta chains were all obtained from the same sample, sequenced in a study of blood T cell repertoires in COVID-19. Assay: immunoSEQ multiplex PCR; the TCRdb copy retains only in-frame clones and omits some. The data show some 400,000 clones, 85% to 90% seen once. The source material was PBMCs or T cells enriched from blood (not recorded which). These receptors came from a man aged 30-40 years who had recovered from COVID-19.

The genes are TRBV7-9 and TRBJ1-2; 8 bases align to TRBD1. Trimming cost V 1 base and J 4 bases; bases outside gene matches: 5. Looked up from germline, CDR1 is SEHNR and CDR2 is FQNEAQ (reference sequence). The CDR3 runs to 15 residues. The CDR3: CASSLGAGQVYGYTF. The CDR3 DNA reads TGTGCCAGCAGCTTAGGGGCGGGACAGGTCTATGGCTACACCTTC.

This chain joins TRBV10-3 and TRBJ2-7; maybe TRBD2 (6 bases). V lost 2 bases and J lost 5, with 13 bases in between. The CDR3 consists of 14 residues. Germline assignment: CDR1 ENHRY and CDR2 SYGVKD. In DNA form, the CDR3 reads TGTGCCATCAGTGAGGGTGCTAGCGAGAACGAGCAGTACTTC. This translates into CAISEGASENEQYF.

The chain is built from TRBV6-5 and TRBJ2-3; TRBD2 aligns across 11 bases. The CDR3 loop spans 15 amino acids. Germline CDR1 and CDR2: MNHEY and SVGAGI. V lost 3 bases to trimming and J lost 4 bases; unmatched junction nucleotides: 3. The CDR3 DNA follows: TGTGCCAGCAGTTATCTACTAGCGGGGGCAGATACGCAGTATTTT. Amino acid sequence: CASSYLLAGADTQYF.

The chain is built from TRBV4-2 and TRBJ1-2; D is ambiguous. Trimming pared 0 bases from V and 2 bases from J, leaving 13 bases between. This CDR3 region has 16 residues. Germline assignment: CDR1 LGHNA and CDR2 YNFKEQ. This chain's CDR3 is CASSQESRTGNYGYTF. The CDR3 DNA sequence: TGTGCCAGCAGCCAAGAGTCCCGGACGGGGAACTATGGCTACACCTTC.

This chain joins TRBV6-5 and TRBJ1-1, with TRBD1 matching 8 bases. CDR1 is MNHEY and CDR2 is SVGAGI in the germline V gene. The length of the CDR3 is 13 residues. V was clipped by 6 bases and J by 8 bases; unmatched bases: 8. The CDR3 is CASSQTGVGEAFF. CDR3 bases: TGTGCCAGCAGCCAGACAGGGGTAGGGGAAGCTTTCTTT.

This sequence joins TRBV18 and TRBJ2-5; weak D call: TRBD2 (5 bases). The germline gives CDR1 KGHSH, CDR2 LQKENI. Trimming pared 4 bases from V and 5 bases from J, leaving 14 bases between. This CDR3 contains 14 residues. CDR3 in amino acids: CASSLPEGWETQYF. Here the CDR3 DNA reads TGTGCCAGCTCACTCCCAGAGGGATGGGAGACCCAGTACTTC.

The rearrangement links TRBV7-9 to TRBJ2-1; 8 bases fit TRBD2. The V and J ends lost 6 bases and 8 bases, in that order; junction bases with no gene match: 21. Germline values: CDR1 SEHNR, CDR2 FQNEAQ (reference sequence). This CDR3 is 18 amino acids long. The CDR3 loop reads CASSFLPLVAGGEDEQFF. CDR3 DNA sequence: TGTGCCAGCAGTTTCCTGCCCCTAGTGGCGGGAGGAGAAGATGAGCAGTTCTTC.

V gene TRBV27 combines with J gene TRBJ2-3; TRBD2 is a possible D gene (6 bases). Germline CDR1 and CDR2: MNHEY and SMNVEV (reference sequence). V lost 2 bases and J lost 4, with 16 bases in between. The length of the CDR3 is 16 residues. The CDR3 loop reads CASSLLPGVVADTQYF. CDR3 sequence (DNA): TGTGCCAGCAGTTTACTACCGGGAGTGGTTGCAGATACGCAGTATTTT.

CDR3 DNA: TGCAGCGTTGAGGTAGGGGCGAGTCAGCCCCAGCATTTT. Translated: CSVEVGASQPQHF. This rearrangement joins TRBV29-1 to TRBJ1-5; D might be TRBD1 (5 bases). Germline lookup yields CDR1 SQVTM and CDR2 ANQGSEA. The V and J ends lost 3 bases and 6 bases respectively, with 12 bases between them. This CDR3 region has 13 residues.

The chain carries TRBV10-3 and TRBJ1-3; D is unresolved. Between the trimmed V and J ends, which lost 6 bases and 2 bases, there was a span of 11 bases. CDR1 and CDR2 (germline): ENHRY, SYGVKD. The CDR3 is 14 amino acids. This chain's CDR3 is CAISAEVTGNTIYF. The CDR3 DNA reads TGTGCCATCAGCGCAGAGGTTACTGGAAACACCATATATTTT.

The gene calls are TRBV7-9 and TRBJ2-2; maybe TRBD2 (6 bases). The V end lost 6 bases, the J end lost 5 bases, and 16 bases lay between the germline ends. The CDR3 totals 15 residues. CDR1 SEHNR and CDR2 FQNEAQ come from the germline V gene (reference sequence). CDR3 region: CASRHLGGDTGELFF. CDR3 in DNA: TGTGCCAGCAGGCACTTGGGGGGAGATACCGGGGAGCTGTTTTTT. Drawing the rest from reference TRBV7-9 and TRBJ2-2, the complete variable domain is DTGVSQNPRHKITKRGQNVTFRCDPISEHNRLYWYRQTLGQGPEFLTYFQNEAQLEKSRLLSDRFSAERPKGSFSTLEIQRTEQGDSAMYLCASRHLGGDTGELFFGEGSRLTVL.

The genes are TRBV11-2 and TRBJ1-3; 7 bases are a match to TRBD1. CDR1 is SGHAT and CDR2 is FQNNGV in the germline V gene. After removal of 3 bases from V and 7 bases from J, the junction contained 6 bases not matched to a gene. This CDR3 is 14 amino acids long. In DNA, the CDR3 is TGTGCCAGCAGCTTGACAGGGTCCTCTAACACCATATATTTT. The encoded protein is CASSLTGSSNTIYF. The whole variable domain, remainder taken from reference TRBV11-2 and TRBJ1-3, is EAGVAQSPRYKIIEKRQSVAFWCNPISGHATLYWYQQILGQGPKLLIQFQNNGVVDDSQLPKDRFSAERLKGVDSTLKIQPAKLEDSAVYLCASSLTGSSNTIYFGEGSWLTVV.

This rearrangement joins TRBV11-3 to TRBJ2-3, with TRBD1 identical over 8 bases. V trimming: 4 bases; J trimming: 3 bases; junction bases outside the gene matches: 6. This CDR3 contains 15 residues. Germline V lookup: CDR1 SGHNT, CDR2 YENEEA. CDR3 DNA sequence: TGTGCCAGCAGCTCTGGACAGGGATGGACAGATACGCAGTATTTT. This gives the protein CASSSGQGWTDTQYF.

The rearrangement uses TRBV13 and TRBJ2-1, with 12 bases matching TRBD2. The CDR3 is 16 amino acids. Germline values: CDR1 PRHDT, CDR2 FYEKMQ (reference sequence). The V gene end was trimmed by 4 bases and the J gene end by 4 bases; junction bases not matched to a gene: 5. This CDR3 is CASSSRLAGVYNEQFF. Written as DNA, the CDR3 is TGTGCCAGCAGCTCGAGACTAGCGGGAGTGTACAATGAGCAGTTCTTC.

The count of this clone is one. The chain couples TRBV27 to TRBJ2-1; the D is unclear. Germline CDR1 and CDR2: MNHEY and SMNVEV (reference sequence). The CDR3 has 15 amino acids. V gave up 1 base and J gave up 0 bases, with 7 bases separating them. In DNA form, the CDR3 reads TGTGCCAGCAGTTTATTAGGCGGCTCCTACAATGAGCAGTTCTTC. Its translation: CASSLLGGSYNEQFF.

CDR3 nucleotide sequence: TGTGCCAGTAGTATTGCCAGGGCCATCGGGAATCAGCCCCAGCATTTT. It translates to CASSIARAIGNQPQHF. V and J are TRBV19 and TRBJ1-5; D may be TRBD1 (5 bases). From germline, CDR1 is LNHDA and CDR2 SQIVND (reference sequence). The CDR3 sequence is 16 residues long. Trimming left V 3 bases short and J 4 bases short, with 16 bases between.

V is TRBV10-2 and J is TRBJ2-5; TRBD1 matches 9 bases. From germline, CDR1 is WSHSY and CDR2 SAAADI. V dropped 6 bases and J dropped 5; count of bases not matched to a gene: 7. The CDR3 runs to 14 residues. The CDR3 DNA reads TGCGCCAGCAGCGGACAGGGGCCTTTTGAGACCCAGTACTTC. Amino acids: CASSGQGPFETQYF.

The chain carries TRBV15 and TRBJ2-1; TRBD2 matches at 9 bases. The germline CDR1 and CDR2 sequences are LNHNV and YYDKDF (reference sequence). This CDR3 has 17 residues. V lost 0 bases and J lost 7; bases outside the gene matches: 10. CDR3 sequence (DNA): TGTGCCACCAGCAGAGAGGCTAGCGGGACCTCGGGGAATGAGCAGTTCTTC. Its translation: CATSREASGTSGNEQFF.